This T cell receptor (beta chain) was obtained from a study of beta chain features in type 1 diabetes. Every bit of the isolated RNA underwent reverse transcription, so sequencing read expressed TCRB transcripts. Data came from immunoSEQ multiplex PCR; TCRdb stores just in-frame clones and leaves some out. The table has hundreds of thousands of clones, roughly 15% seen once. The germline V and J ends were trimmed by 2 bases and 2 bases, with 10 bases remaining between them. The CDR3 runs to 14 residues. Germline V CDR1 and CDR2: SGHTA, FQGNSA. This clone was observed a few times. The sequence was obtained from a young man in good health. The chain employs TRBV7-2 and TRBJ2-7, with D perhaps matching TRBD2 (5 bases). The sequenced material came from central memory CD4+ T cells from blood. CDR3 amino acids: CASSLHHSAYEQYF. The CDR3 nucleotides read TGTGCCAGCAGCTTACACCATAGCGCCTACGAGCAGTACTTC.